This T cell receptor beta chain was captured by sequencing in a study of regulatory T cells in long-lasting Graves disease. Background on the study: Graves' cases, newly diagnosed, had used antithyroid drugs under 3 months.

The time point denotes: newly diagnosed GD, antithyroid drugs for less than 3 months. PBMC-derived RNA was used for the TCR library. This CDR3 spans 14 amino acids. After removal of 6 bases from V and 6 bases from J, the junction contained 7 bases not matched to a gene. Construction of the TCR beta libraries employed iRepertoire HTBI primers in conjunction with Arm-PCR of CDR3 regions. One entry per CDR3 protein, called by TCRdb with MiXCR from the multiplex PCR reads. The data hold fewer than 550,000 distinct CDR3 sequences, with about a sixth observed a single time. This clonotype was recorded at least ten times. The sample was also reused in another study, on T cells in Graves' hyperthyroidism and ophthalmopathy.

The TCR originated in a woman younger than 30 with Graves disease. The chain recombines TRBV12-3 or TRBV12-4 with TRBJ1-1; 10 bases align to TRBD1. Sample: peripheral blood mononuclear cells (PBMCs), taken at new diagnosis, from a patient treated with antithyroid drugs. CDR3 nucleotide sequence: TGTGCCAGCAGGTCGACAGGGGGCGTATCTGAAGCTTTCTTT. Residues: CASRSTGGVSEAFF.